A single TCR beta chain is shown here with its context. Its antigen is still unknown. The authors negatively isolated CD8+ and CD4+ T cells and FACS-enriched TEMRA cells. This sample is part of a study of CD8 T cells in Susac syndrome. Study-level results: The study's TCR sequencing and HLA analysis covered a relatively small number of individuals, and the study acknowledged this.

From germline, CDR1 is MGHRA and CDR2 YSYEKL. This CDR3 has 14 amino acids. The V and J ends lost 4 bases and 4 bases respectively, with 13 bases between them. After extraction with the RNeasy kit, roughly 0.45 to 1 ug of the RNA was reverse transcribed using random hexamers. Each CDR3 protein gets one entry after TCRdb re-called the immunoSEQ multiplex PCR reads with MiXCR. The sample has 150,000 to 190,000 distinct CDR3 sequences; roughly 95% are singletons. The sequencing input was CD8+ T cells from PBMCs. This receptor was taken from a human donor with multiple sclerosis. V and J are TRBV4-1 and TRBJ1-2; D may be TRBD1 (6 bases). The CDR3 sequence is CASSPTGTLYGYTF. The CDR3 nucleotides are TGCGCCAGCAGCCCGACCGGGACACTCTATGGCTACACCTTC.